The rows below give T cell receptor beta chains drawn from one sample of a study of shared clonotypes between healthy human individuals. Only in-frame clones appear in the TCRdb table, and some are missing; sequencing was by immunoSEQ multiplex PCR. The table shows approximately 2,000,000 clones, with around 95% occurring only once. The sequenced sample consisted of naive CD8+ T cells from PBMCs. These receptors all stem from a young man in good health. Some clones in this sample may be carry-over from other donors' samples. CDR3s leave out the opening cysteine and the closing phenylalanine or tryptophan.

v_call cdr3_aa
TRBV11-2 ASSQLMGVLALITDTQY
TRBV28 ASSFIGGNTEAF
TRBV4-3 ASSQGQQETQY
TRBV7-6 ASSFLTSGSDNEQF
TRBV2 ASSAGLAGQEQF
TRBV6-5 ASTGAGTQY
TRBV9 ASSVTAGGHPRYNEQF
TRBV7-9 ASSPGADTQY
TRBV6-5 ASSYLQGTDTEAF
TRBV7-8 ASSPGLGPYEQY
TRBV11-2 ASSLDSRTGRDYGYT
TRBV19 ASSIPGGLMEAF
TRBV6-5 ASMGLGQGSEQY
TRBV10-3 AISESGVTGNQPQH
TRBV9 ASSSSASSYNEQF
TRBV4-1 ASSQEVSSYEQY
TRBV6-1 ASGGRLNTEAF
TRBV7-9 ASSLGANARGSNTEAF
TRBV9 ASSVGWGGETQY
TRBV27 ASSFLGLYEQY
TRBV28 ASSRDSRADTQY
TRBV27 ASSLGAGTEAF
TRBV10-3 AISGNRIQGAHRDYGYT
TRBV6-6 ATSGETYEQY
TRBV29-1 SVVDNGYT
TRBV15 ATSGLAGVSDTQY
TRBV7-9 ASSLALNTGELF
TRBV30 AWSLQAGEKLF
TRBV7-2 ASSSPGGNEQF
TRBV27 ASSGGASYEQY
TRBV6-1 ASRSGGYNEKLF